Sequencing of this T cell receptor (beta chain) was carried out in a study of siplizumab effects on memory and regulatory T cells. V was trimmed by 5 bases and J by 8 bases, leaving 19 bases between them. Germline values: CDR1 SGHRS, CDR2 YFSETQ. This CDR3 spans 15 amino acids. Overall study findings and caveats: A small minority of alloreactive clones were mapped to unstimulated subsets.

The assay looked at some 96,000 TCR templates in each sample. The protocol was immunoSEQ multiplex PCR, while the TCRdb copy is restricted to in-frame clones and leaves out a portion. The sample lists about 110,000 clones; roughly 92% were seen once. Concerning this clone: Its antigen is unidentified.

The chain recombines TRBV5-1 with TRBJ1-4; D possibly corresponds to TRBD1 (6 bases). This TCR was sampled from a human donor in good health. Sequencing was performed on CD4+ T cells sorted from blood. The CDR3 coding sequence is TGCGCCAGCAGGCGGACTACCGGGGGCCGGGAAAAACTGTTTTTT. Translating it yields CASRRTTGGREKLFF.